These 32 T cell receptor beta chains share one sample of origin, sequenced in a study of regulatory T cells in long-lasting Graves disease. Construction of TCR beta libraries relied on iRepertoire HTBI primers and on Arm-PCR targeting CDR3 regions. TCRdb re-analysed the multiplex PCR reads in MiXCR, keeping a single row per CDR3 protein. Altogether about 460,000 distinct CDR3 sequences are present, around 15% being singletons, with the ten largest covering roughly a sixth. Time point indicated: newly diagnosed GD, antithyroid drugs for less than 3 months. There was RNA extracted from PBMCs, and the TCR library was made from it. Separately, the same data were catalogued under a study of T cells in Graves' hyperthyroidism and ophthalmopathy.

Sample: peripheral blood mononuclear cells (PBMCs), taken at new diagnosis, from a patient treated with antithyroid drugs. These receptors were taken from a woman aged 50 to 60 with Graves disease.

This clonotype was observed many times. The J gene is TRBJ2-5, the V gene TRBV6-1; D possibly corresponds to TRBD1 (5 bases). This CDR3 has 16 amino acids. Germline CDR1 MNHNS, CDR2 SASEGT. V was clipped by 1 base and J by 5 bases, with 17 bases between them. Here the CDR3 reads CASSEVAGLERETQYF. CDR3 nucleotide sequence: TGTGCCAGCAGTGAAGTGGCAGGGCTAGAGAGGGAGACCCAGTACTTC.

Concerning this clonotype: This may be a read error: a much more frequent sequence differs by one nucleotide. The gene calls are TRBV28 and TRBJ2-1, with 11 positions matching TRBD2. The CDR3 extends over 17 amino acids. V lost 5 bases to trimming and J lost 6 bases; unmatched junction nucleotides: 12. Germline V lookup: CDR1 MDHEN, CDR2 SYDVKM. The CDR3 DNA is TGTGCCAGCAGTAACGGGGTGGGGACTAGCGGCTCCAATGAGCAGTTCTTC. Translating gives CASSNGVGTSGSNEQFF.

This clonotype was picked up a small number of times. This chain connects TRBV7-9 to TRBJ1-2, with a possible D match to TRBD1 (6 bases). The CDR3 spans 14 residues. Looked up from germline, CDR1 is SEHNR and CDR2 is FQNEAQ (reference sequence). V lost 5 bases to trimming and J lost 7 bases, with 17 bases between them. The CDR3 is CASSPEHGGGGYTF. The CDR3 DNA reads as TGTGCCAGCAGCCCAGAACATGGGGGCGGTGGCTACACCTTC.

On this clonotype itself: Just one base apart from a much larger clone, this may be a read error. V is TRBV5-1 and J is TRBJ2-7; the match to TRBD2 covers 8 bases. Germline V gene data show CDR1 as SGHRS and CDR2 as YFSETQ. The CDR3 loop spans 14 amino acids. J gave up 6 bases and V 3 bases, and 8 bases lay outside the gene matches. Written as DNA, the CDR3 is TGCGCCAGCAGCTCTTCCGGACTAGCCTCCGAGCAGTACTTC. This gives the protein CASSSSGLASEQYF.

The V gene is TRBV12-3 or TRBV12-4, the J gene TRBJ2-2; possible D gene TRBD2, 5 bases. The V end was cut by 8 bases, the J end by 6 bases, with 16 bases between. CDR3 size: 14 residues. CDR3 sequence reads: CASLGLRSAGELFF. The CDR3 bases are TGTGCCAGCCTAGGACTCAGGTCTGCCGGGGAGCTGTTTTTT.

This clonotype was detected ten times or more. The V and J genes are TRBV3-1 and TRBJ1-5, with 8 bases identical to TRBD1. This CDR3 contains 15 residues. Germline V gene sequence: CDR1 LGHDT, CDR2 YNNKEL (reference sequence). V shed 1 base, J shed 3 bases, and the junction held 2 bases outside the gene matches. CDR3 residues: CASSQGTGNNQPQHF. DNA of the CDR3: TGTGCCAGCAGCCAAGGGACAGGGAACAATCAGCCCCAGCATTTT.

This clonotype was detected only once. This sequence joins TRBV4-2 and TRBJ2-7, with 9 bases that match TRBD2. V trimming: 0 bases; J trimming: 4 bases; junction bases outside the gene matches: 7. The germline V gene has CDR1 LGHNA and CDR2 YNFKEQ. CDR3 length equals 16 residues. The chain's CDR3 is CASSQDLLAGPYEQYF. As DNA, the CDR3 is TGTGCCAGCAGCCAAGATCTGCTAGCGGGACCGTACGAGCAGTACTTC.

On this clonotype itself: One base away lies a much larger clone, so this may be a sequencing read error. V usage is TRBV28 and J usage is TRBJ2-7; D gene ambiguous. The CDR3 is 13 residues long. Between the trimmed V and J ends, which lost 6 bases and 5 bases, there was a span of 14 bases. CDR1 and CDR2 (germline): MDHEN, SYDVKM. Here the CDR3 reads CASRTVGVDEQYF. The CDR3 region has the DNA TGTGCCAGCAGAACAGTGGGCGTCGACGAGCAGTACTTC.

The chain carries TRBV7-8 and TRBJ2-4; 7 bases are a match to TRBD2. Germline lookup yields CDR1 SGHVS and CDR2 FQNEAQ. The CDR3 is 19 amino acids. J lost 7 bases, V lost 1 base, and 19 bases had no gene match. For the CDR3, the DNA is TGTGCCAGCAGCTTAGGGGTTAGACTAGCAGAGAGTATTGGGAACATTCAGTACTTC. Translating gives CASSLGVRLAESIGNIQYF.

This clonotype was counted at least ten times. The gene calls are TRBV6-1 and TRBJ1-1, with a tentative D call TRBD1 (5 bases). Trimming stripped 3 bases from V and 0 bases from J, with 17 bases between. This CDR3 comprises 17 residues. Germline CDR1 reads MNHNS; CDR2 reads SASEGT. The CDR3 reads CASSDGRRAVMNTEAFF. The CDR3 DNA sequence: TGTGCCAGCAGTGATGGGCGCAGGGCCGTAATGAACACTGAAGCTTTCTTT.

The genes are TRBV27 and TRBJ1-3; TRBD1 matches 9 bases. This CDR3 is built from 20 residues. The V gene's germline CDR1 is MNHEY and CDR2 SMNVEV (reference sequence). V lost 3 bases and J lost 1; bases outside the gene matches: 16. The CDR3, as DNA: TGTGCCAGCAGTTTCCGCGACCCCCGTACAGGGGGCTTTTCTGGAAACACCATATATTTT. Translated: CASSFRDPRTGGFSGNTIYF.

This clonotype was seen at least ten times. The chain is built from TRBV24-1 and TRBJ2-5, with a weak D call TRBD1 (6 bases). Germline V gives CDR1 KGHDR, CDR2 SFDVKD. V was shortened by 6 bases and J by 7 bases, with 23 bases between the two germline ends. The CDR3 has 16 amino acids. CDR3 sequence reads: CATSKSDSSEIGTQYF. For the CDR3, the DNA is TGTGCCACCAGTAAATCGGACAGCTCTGAAATTGGGACCCAGTACTTC.

Notes on this clonotype: The CDR3 does not end in the conserved phenylalanine or tryptophan, so this is likely a read error. The chain employs TRBV18 and TRBJ1-5; 8 nucleotides line up with TRBD1. Germline lookup yields CDR1 KGHSH and CDR2 LQKENI. Losses at the gene ends were 4 bases for V and 2 bases for J; bases not matched to a gene: 10. This CDR3 contains 17 residues. In DNA, the CDR3 is TGTGCCAGCTCACGAACGCAGACAGGGGATGGCAATCAGCCCCAGCATCTT. Protein: CASSRTQTGDGNQPQHL.

This clonotype was seen a handful of times. The chain combines TRBV12-3 or TRBV12-4 with TRBJ1-3; D call uncertain. V lost 6 bases to trimming and J lost 1 base, with 10 bases between them. The CDR3 spans 14 residues. The CDR3 DNA sequence: TGTGCCAGCAGGACCGACCCGTCTGGAAACACCATATATTTT. Translation gives CASRTDPSGNTIYF.

At least ten counts were recorded for this clonotype. This chain uses TRBV7-2 with TRBJ2-1; the D gene is possibly TRBD1 (6 bases). This CDR3 comprises 18 residues. CDR1 SGHTA and CDR2 FQGNSA come from the germline V gene. V lost 0 bases and J 7 bases, leaving 22 bases between the germline ends. The CDR3 sequence: CASSLAPGSSPGQNEQFF. Written as DNA, the CDR3 is TGTGCCAGCAGCTTAGCCCCGGGGAGTAGTCCGGGACAAAATGAGCAGTTCTTC. The whole variable domain, remainder taken from reference TRBV7-2 and TRBJ2-1, is GAGVSQSPSNKVTEKGKDVELRCDPISGHTALYWYRQSLGQGLEFLIYFQGNSAPDKSGLPSDRFSAERTGGSVSTLTIQRTQQEDSAVYLCASSLAPGSSPGQNEQFFGPGTRLTVL.

This clonotype came up many times. This chain connects TRBV6-2 or TRBV6-3 to TRBJ2-7, with TRBD2 matching over 10 bases. Germline V lookup: CDR1 MNHEY, CDR2 SVGEGT. The CDR3 covers 14 residues. V shed 8 bases, J shed 3 bases, and the junction held 7 bases outside the gene matches. DNA for the CDR3: TGTGCCAGCCGGTCTAGCGGGAGTATCTACGAGCAGTACTTC. Translation: CASRSSGSIYEQYF.

This clonotype was observed many times. The chain combines TRBV5-1 with TRBJ2-7; 10 bases are shared with TRBD2. The CDR3 totals 15 residues. V lost 3 bases to trimming and J lost 4 bases; unmatched junction nucleotides: 7. CDR1 and CDR2 (germline): SGHRS, YFSETQ. The chain's CDR3 is CASSSGTSELYEQYF. CDR3 bases: TGCGCCAGCAGCTCCGGGACTAGCGAGCTTTACGAGCAGTACTTC. Variable domain in full (rest from reference TRBV5-1 and TRBJ2-7): KAGVTQTPRYLIKTRGQQVTLSCSPISGHRSVSWYQQTPGQGLQFLFEYFSETQRNKGNFPGRFSGRQFSNSRSEMNVSTLELGDSALYLCASSSGTSELYEQYFGPGTRLTVT.

The rearrangement uses TRBV6-1 and TRBJ1-1; TRBD1 is a possible D gene (6 bases). Germline V gene sequence: CDR1 MNHNS, CDR2 SASEGT. The V and J ends lost 7 bases and 13 bases respectively, with 16 bases between them. This CDR3 is built from 11 residues. The CDR3, as DNA: TGTGCCAGCAACGGGGGGGCGGGTTATTTCTTT. Protein product: CASNGGAGYFF.

The genes are TRBV27 and TRBJ2-7, with 9 bases that match TRBD1. J gave up 8 bases and V 6 bases, and 8 bases lay outside the gene matches. The germline V gene has CDR1 MNHEY and CDR2 SMNVEV (reference sequence). The CDR3 totals 13 residues. CDR3 amino acids: CASSSGTGLQQYF. Written as DNA, the CDR3 is TGTGCCAGCAGCTCCGGGACAGGGCTACAGCAGTACTTC.

This clonotype was picked up many times. The chain employs TRBV18 and TRBJ2-5; D ambiguous. Germline CDR1 is KGHSH and CDR2 is LQKENI. The CDR3 runs 14 residues. Between the trimmed V and J ends, which lost 6 bases and 1 base, there was a span of 12 bases. This CDR3 is CASSRGRSQETQYF. CDR3 in DNA: TGTGCCAGCTCCCGAGGACGGTCCCAAGAGACCCAGTACTTC.

This clonotype was counted only a few times. The chain carries TRBV2 and TRBJ1-3, with a tentative D call TRBD1 (6 bases). Trimming pared 7 bases from V and 0 bases from J, leaving 13 bases between. Germline values: CDR1 SNHLY, CDR2 FYNNEI. CDR3 size: 15 residues. The CDR3 here is CASNDDRISGNTIYF. The CDR3 bases are TGTGCCAGCAACGACGACAGGATCTCTGGAAACACCATATATTTT.

The rearrangement links TRBV27 to TRBJ1-5; 8 bases agree with TRBD1. Germline values: CDR1 MNHEY, CDR2 SMNVEV (reference sequence). V lost 4 bases and J lost 6; bases outside the gene matches: 2. The CDR3 runs to 13 residues. CDR3 protein: CASSSGGGQPQHF. The CDR3 DNA follows: TGTGCCAGCAGTTCAGGGGGCGGTCAGCCCCAGCATTTT.

This clonotype was found many times. The V and J genes are TRBV7-3 and TRBJ2-2, with 14 nucleotides matching TRBD2. J gave up 8 bases and V 5 bases, and 7 bases lay outside the gene matches. CDR1 is SGHTA and CDR2 is FQGTGA in the germline V gene. The length of the CDR3 is 16 residues. CDR3 nucleotide sequence: TGTGCCAGCAGCGGACCAGGACTAGCGGGAGGTGGGGAGCTGTTTTTT. Protein: CASSGPGLAGGGELFF.

V is TRBV20-1 and J is TRBJ2-1, with D maybe TRBD1 (7 bases). The CDR3 has 15 residues. Germline loops: CDR1 DFQATT, CDR2 SNEGSKA (reference sequence). V was shortened by 6 bases and J by 2 bases, with 17 bases between the two germline ends. The CDR3 reads CSATDREATYNEQFF. The CDR3 region has the DNA TGCAGTGCAACTGACAGGGAGGCCACCTACAATGAGCAGTTCTTC.

This clonotype was recorded a few times. The chain joins TRBV5-1 to TRBJ1-2, with a weak D call TRBD1 (5 bases). V lost 4 bases to trimming and J lost 2 bases, with 15 bases between them. The germline CDR1 and CDR2 sequences are SGHRS and YFSETQ. This CDR3 spans 15 amino acids. The CDR3, as DNA: TGCGCCAGCAGCATTCTCCCGGGACTGAACTATGGCTACACCTTC. It is translated as CASSILPGLNYGYTF.

This clonotype was observed a handful of times. The chain joins TRBV28 to TRBJ2-2; a possible D gene is TRBD2 (6 bases). The germline V gene encodes CDR1 MDHEN and CDR2 SYDVKM. CDR3 length: 15 amino acids. Trimming left V 5 bases short and J 8 bases short, with 18 bases between. The CDR3 loop is CASSKPDYSRGELFF. Here the CDR3 DNA reads TGTGCCAGCAGTAAACCGGACTACTCGAGGGGGGAGCTGTTTTTT.

This clonotype was recorded many times. J is TRBJ2-2 and V is TRBV29-1; D ambiguous. Trimming stripped 4 bases from V and 1 base from J, with 4 bases between. CDR3 length equals 12 residues. The germline V gene encodes CDR1 SQVTM and CDR2 ANQGSEA. CDR3 bases: TGCAGCGTTGGACGGAACACCGGGGAGCTGTTTTTT. It specifies CSVGRNTGELFF.

Note on this clonotype: At one of its ends the junction is not consistent with the germline gene, which may arise from a read error. The chain employs TRBV5-5 and TRBJ1-5; unclear D gene. Germline CDR1 reads SGHKS; CDR2 reads YYEKEE (reference sequence). This CDR3 contains 15 residues. This chain's CDR3 is CASSAGSGSNQPHHF. The CDR3 nucleotides are TGTGCCAGCAGCGCGGGGAGCGGGAGCAATCAGCCCCATCATTTT.

Many counts were recorded for this clonotype. The V gene is TRBV7-6, the J gene TRBJ2-7; 11 bases map to TRBD1. There are 16 residues in the CDR3. Germline lookup yields CDR1 SGHVS and CDR2 FNYEAQ. Trimming took 5 bases from V and 7 from J; bases not matched to a gene: 13. The CDR3 region is CASSKSPGQGEEEQYF. The CDR3 DNA is TGTGCCAGCAGCAAAAGTCCGGGACAGGGGGAGGAGGAGCAGTACTTC.

The V call is TRBV5-1, the J call TRBJ1-4; possible D gene TRBD1, 5 bases. Deletions cut 5 bases from V and 5 bases from J, with 22 bases between. The CDR3 runs 17 residues. Germline values: CDR1 SGHRS, CDR2 YFSETQ. The CDR3 is CASRSPPGKMGNEKLFF. The CDR3 DNA sequence: TGCGCCAGCAGAAGTCCCCCAGGGAAGATGGGAAATGAAAAACTGTTTTTT.

The rearrangement uses TRBV7-9 and TRBJ2-1; maybe TRBD1 (5 bases). This CDR3 region has 16 residues. Germline V CDR1 and CDR2: SEHNR, FQNEAQ (reference sequence). V was cut by 1 base and J by 6 bases, with 16 bases left in between. The CDR3 sequence: CASSLGGTQISNEQFF. The CDR3 nucleotides read TGTGCCAGCAGCTTAGGGGGCACCCAGATATCCAATGAGCAGTTCTTC.

This clonotype was counted many times. The chain couples TRBV5-1 to TRBJ2-1; 8 nucleotides align to TRBD1. The germline gives CDR1 SGHRS, CDR2 YFSETQ. This CDR3 is built from 16 residues. The J segment lost 5 bases and the V segment lost 4 bases, leaving 11 bases of the junction unmatched. The CDR3 loop is CASSPKVDRGDNEQFF. Here the CDR3 DNA reads TGCGCCAGCAGCCCCAAAGTAGACAGGGGCGACAATGAGCAGTTCTTC.